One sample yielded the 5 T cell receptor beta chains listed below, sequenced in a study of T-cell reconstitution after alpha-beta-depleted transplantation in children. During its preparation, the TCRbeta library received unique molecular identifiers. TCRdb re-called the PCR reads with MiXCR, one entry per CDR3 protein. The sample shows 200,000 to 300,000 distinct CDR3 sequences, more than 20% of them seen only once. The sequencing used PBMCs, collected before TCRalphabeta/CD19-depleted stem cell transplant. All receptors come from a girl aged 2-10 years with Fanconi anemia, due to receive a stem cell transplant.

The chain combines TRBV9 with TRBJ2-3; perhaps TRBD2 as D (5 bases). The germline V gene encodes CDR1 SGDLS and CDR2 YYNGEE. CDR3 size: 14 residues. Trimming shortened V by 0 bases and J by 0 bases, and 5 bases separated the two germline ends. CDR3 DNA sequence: TGTGCCAGCAGCGTAGCGGGGAGCACAGATACGCAGTATTTT. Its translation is CASSVAGSTDTQYF.

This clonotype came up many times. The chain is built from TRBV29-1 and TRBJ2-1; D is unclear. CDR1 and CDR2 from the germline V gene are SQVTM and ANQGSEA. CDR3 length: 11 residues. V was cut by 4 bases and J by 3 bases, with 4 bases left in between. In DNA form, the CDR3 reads TGCAGCGTTGTGGGCTACAATGAGCAGTTCTTC. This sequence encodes CSVVGYNEQFF.

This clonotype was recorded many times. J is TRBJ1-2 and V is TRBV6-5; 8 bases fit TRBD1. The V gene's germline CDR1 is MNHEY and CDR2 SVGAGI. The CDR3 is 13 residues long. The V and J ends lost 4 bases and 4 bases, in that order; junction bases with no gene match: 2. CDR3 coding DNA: TGTGCCAGCAGTTTCAGGGGGCTCTATGGCTACACCTTC. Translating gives CASSFRGLYGYTF.

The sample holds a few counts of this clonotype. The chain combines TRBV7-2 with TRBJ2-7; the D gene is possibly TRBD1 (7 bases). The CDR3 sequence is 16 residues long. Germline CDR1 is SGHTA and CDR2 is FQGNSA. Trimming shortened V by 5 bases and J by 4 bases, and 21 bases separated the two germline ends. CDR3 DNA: TGTGCCAGCAGCCCTGACCTTGGAGGGGGCTTTTACGAGCAGTACTTC. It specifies CASSPDLGGGFYEQYF.

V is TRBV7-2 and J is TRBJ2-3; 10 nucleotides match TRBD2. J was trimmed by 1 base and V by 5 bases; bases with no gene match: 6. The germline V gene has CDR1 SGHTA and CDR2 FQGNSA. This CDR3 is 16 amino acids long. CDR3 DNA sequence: TGTGCCAGCAGCCCAGCGGGGGGGGTGGGCACAGATACGCAGTATTTT. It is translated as CASSPAGGVGTDTQYF.